This T cell receptor beta chain was retrieved from a study of OX40 agonist ivuxolimab in advanced cancers. Findings and caveats of the study: CD4+ and CD8+ blood T cells expanded clonally by week 6 at 0.1 to 3.0 mg/kg.

With regard to this clone: Its antigen is unknown.

Assay: immunoSEQ multiplex PCR; the TCRdb copy retains only in-frame clones and omits some. The sample consists of around 80,000 clones, around 84% of them appearing once. V was shortened by 3 bases and J by 0 bases, with 8 bases between the two germline ends. The CDR3 has 14 residues. Looked up from germline, CDR1 is ENHRY and CDR2 is SYGVKD. The sequencing used CD4+ or CD8+ T cells sorted from blood, collected in a trial of the OX40 agonist ivuxolimab. The V and J genes are TRBV10-3 and TRBJ1-2; D is unclear. The source is an adult with an advanced solid tumor such as melanoma, head and neck, liver or kidney cancer. As DNA, the CDR3 is TGTGCCATCAGTGATATGGCAACTAACTATGGCTACACCTTC. It encodes CAISDMATNYGYTF.